The sequence of this TCR beta chain was determined in a study of persistence of HIV-infected CD4 T cells. Whole-study results and caveats: CMV- and Gag-responding cells had lower TCRbeta richness than CD3/CD28-responding cells.

The stimulus was lysate of CMV-infected fibroblasts, around 10 ug/mL. CD4+ T cells upregulating both CD40 ligand and CD69 were sorted as responding cells. PBMCs were depleted of CD8+ T cells before stimulation. This was the immunoSEQ version 4 assay in survey mode. Produced via immunoSEQ multiplex PCR; TCRdb's table is partial and in-frame only. The table records 15,000 to 20,000 clones, approximately 65% of them present only once. As concerns this clone: Its antigen is as yet unknown.

Sequencing used CD4+ T cells sorted from PBMCs after approximately 18-hour stimulation, obtained from a patient who received antiretroviral therapy. This receptor was identified in an adult woman with HIV who was CMV-seropositive.

The CDR3 coding sequence is TGTGCCAGCAGCTCGGCCTCTGTAGGGGGCCTTATGAACACTGAAGCTTTCTTT. As protein: CASSSASVGGLMNTEAFF. The rearrangement links TRBV5-5 to TRBJ1-1; 7 nucleotides match TRBD1. This CDR3 has 18 residues. CDR1 is SGHKS, CDR2 YYEKEE, per germline (reference sequence). V shed 3 bases and J 0 bases; nucleotides not matched to a gene: 14.